Listed below are T cell receptor beta chains from one sample, sequenced in a study of cytomegalovirus exposure and HLA in healthy donors. Clones were read by immunoSEQ multiplex PCR, and TCRdb kept only the in-frame ones, dropping some. The sample includes 150,000 to 200,000 clones, around four fifths of them seen just once. Sequenced: PBMCs. These receptors were collected from a man younger than 40 in good health and CMV-seropositive. The CDR3 runs from the conserved cysteine through the conserved F or W. The D gene is left open where the match is weak. Clone size is shown for a subset of rows, as once, few, many or a class of expanded clone.

-,-,15,TRBJ2-5,TRBV7-2,TGTGCCAGCAGCTCTCTACGACTAGGGGCAGAGACCCAGTACTTC,CASSSLRLGAETQYF
TRBD1,-,15,TRBJ2-3,TRBV9,TGTGCCAGCAGCGCGCACAGGGGTAGCACAGATACGCAGTATTTT,CASSAHRGSTDTQYF
-,-,15,TRBJ1-6,TRBV10-1,TGCGCCAGCAGTATCCGCCGGGGAACAGATTCACCCCTCCACTTT,CASSIRRGTDSPLHF
TRBD2,-,14,TRBJ2-5,TRBV29-1,TGCAGCGTTCAAGGGGTGCGGGGGGAAGAGACCCAGTACTTC,CSVQGVRGEETQYF
TRBD1,-,13,TRBJ2-7,TRBV29-1,TGCAGCGTGGATCTACAGGGGTCCTACGAGCAGTACTTC,CSVDLQGSYEQYF
-,-,14,TRBJ1-4,TRBV5-4,TGTGCCAGCAGCTTGGGCGGGGATGGGGAAAAACTGTTTTTT,CASSLGGDGEKLFF
-,-,16,TRBJ1-1,TRBV7-9,TGTGCCAGCACCCCCATGATTGACAGACCGAACACTGAAGCTTTCTTT,CASTPMIDRPNTEAFF
-,-,14,TRBJ2-7,TRBV11-2,TGTGCCAGCAACCCCCAGGGTCTTTTTTACGAGCAGTACTTC,CASNPQGLFYEQYF
TRBD2,-,15,TRBJ2-5,TRBV7-2,TGTGCCAGCAGCGTACCGGGACTAGCCGCGGAGACCCAGTACTTC,CASSVPGLAAETQYF
TRBD2,-,16,TRBJ2-3,TRBV4-1,TGCGCCAGCAGCCCCTTTGCGGGGGGGCCGACAGATACGCAGTATTTT,CASSPFAGGPTDTQYF
-,few,11,TRBJ1-2,TRBV10-1,TGCGCCAGCCCGGACGCAGGGGGCTACACCTTC,CASPDAGGYTF
TRBD2,-,17,TRBJ2-3,TRBV4-1,TGCGCCAGCAGCCTTGTAGCCGGGACTAGCAGCACAGATACGCAGTATTTT,CASSLVAGTSSTDTQYF
TRBD2,-,15,TRBJ2-1,TRBV13,TGTGCCAGCAGCATAGGACTAGCGGGGACCTATGAGCAGTTCTTC,CASSIGLAGTYEQFF
TRBD2,few,15,TRBJ2-3,TRBV4-3,TGCGCCAGCAGCTACGGGGGGGGGAACACAGATACGCAGTATTTT,CASSYGGGNTDTQYF
-,-,14,TRBJ2-7,TRBV6-5,TGTGCCAGTAGGTTAGGACGGACTCCCTACGAGCAGTACTTC,CASRLGRTPYEQYF
-,few,15,TRBJ1-2,TRBV4-1,TGCGCCAGCAGACCTGCCCCCACAGATTATTACGGCTACACCTTC,CASRPAPTDYYGYTF
-,-,14,TRBJ2-1,TRBV7-9,TGTGCCAGCAGCTTAGACACCCTCTACAATGAGCAGTTCTTC,CASSLDTLYNEQFF
-,-,15,TRBJ1-2,TRBV5-1,TGCGCCAGCAGCTTGGTGGCAGCGACTAACTATGGCTACACCTTC,CASSLVAATNYGYTF
-,-,18,TRBJ1-2,TRBV7-3,TGTGCCAGCAGCTTAAATCCCCCACGCGGGGGTACGATGTATGGCTACACCTTC,CASSLNPPRGGTMYGYTF
TRBD2,-,15,TRBJ2-1,TRBV6-4,TGTGCCAGCAGTGACGAAAGCGGGGGTGAGGATGAGCAGTTCTTC,CASSDESGGEDEQFF
TRBD2,-,16,TRBJ2-3,TRBV7-6,TGTGCCAGCAGCTTAGATCACGGGGGGGAAGCAGATACGCAGTATTTT,CASSLDHGGEADTQYF
TRBD2,-,15,TRBJ2-5,TRBV5-4,TGTGCCAGCAGCTTCGGGACGCCGGGGGGAGAGACCCAGTACTTC,CASSFGTPGGETQYF
-,-,13,TRBJ1-2,TRBV2,TGTGCCAGCAGTTGGGACATCCTTAATGGCTACACCTTC,CASSWDILNGYTF
TRBD1,once,16,TRBJ2-5,TRBV13,TGTGCCAGCAGCTTAGAGGGTGCAGGGGGCCAAGAGACCCAGTACTTC,CASSLEGAGGQETQYF
-,-,12,TRBJ2-3,TRBV6-6,TGTGCCTGCCAGGGATTCACAGATACGCAGTATTTT,CACQGFTDTQYF
-,-,11,TRBJ2-1,TRBV6-6,TGTGCCTCCCAAGGGGGAAATGAGCAGTTCTTC,CASQGGNEQFF
-,-,16,TRBJ2-7,TRBV4-3,TGCGCCAGCAGCCAAGATGGCAGGGGCCTCTCCTACGAGCAGTACTTC,CASSQDGRGLSYEQYF
TRBD1,-,13,TRBJ1-2,TRBV29-1,TGCAGCGCTAAGACAGGGCTCGGCTATGGCTACACCTTC,CSAKTGLGYGYTF
-,-,16,TRBJ1-4,TRBV2,TGTGCCAGCAGTGACTCGGGGGGCTTGACTAATGAAAAACTGTTTTTT,CASSDSGGLTNEKLFF
TRBD1,-,15,TRBJ2-3,TRBV7-2,TGTGCCAGCGGCCCCGGGACAGGGCTAACAGATACGCAGTATTTT,CASGPGTGLTDTQYF
-,-,13,TRBJ2-2,TRBV4-1,TGCGCCAGCAGTATCCGGGGGTCCGGGGAGCTGTTTTTT,CASSIRGSGELFF
TRBD2,-,19,TRBJ2-1,TRBV5-8,TGTGCCAGCAGCTTGGGAGAGGGGACTAGCGGGGGGCACTACAATGAGCAGTTCTTC,CASSLGEGTSGGHYNEQFF
-,-,15,TRBJ1-2,TRBV7-2,TGTGCCAGCCAACCTGGGCGGGGCGCCGGCTATGGCTACACCTTC,CASQPGRGAGYGYTF
TRBD2,-,14,TRBJ2-2,TRBV6-6,TGTGCCAGCAGTGGGACTAGCGGCACCGGGGAGCTGTTTTTT,CASSGTSGTGELFF
-,-,11,TRBJ1-1,TRBV6-4,TGTGCCAGCGTATCCAACACTGAAGCTTTCTTT,CASVSNTEAFF
TRBD1,-,11,TRBJ1-2,TRBV20-1,TGCAGTGCTCAGACAGGGTATGGCTACACCTTC,CSAQTGYGYTF
-,-,13,TRBJ1-1,TRBV7-9,TGTGCCAGCAGCGCGGGACCGAACACTGAAGCTTTCTTT,CASSAGPNTEAFF
TRBD1,-,15,TRBJ1-2,TRBV6-6,TGTGCCAGCAGTTACGACAGGACAGGCCGGTATGGCTACACCTTC,CASSYDRTGRYGYTF
TRBD1,-,14,TRBJ1-2,TRBV18,TGTGCCAGCTCACCCGACAGGGATCGGCGAGGCTACACCTTC,CASSPDRDRRGYTF
-,-,17,TRBJ1-1,TRBV13,TGTGCCAGCAGCCTATCCCCCTGGGGGCCGGTGAACACTGAAGCTTTCTTT,CASSLSPWGPVNTEAFF